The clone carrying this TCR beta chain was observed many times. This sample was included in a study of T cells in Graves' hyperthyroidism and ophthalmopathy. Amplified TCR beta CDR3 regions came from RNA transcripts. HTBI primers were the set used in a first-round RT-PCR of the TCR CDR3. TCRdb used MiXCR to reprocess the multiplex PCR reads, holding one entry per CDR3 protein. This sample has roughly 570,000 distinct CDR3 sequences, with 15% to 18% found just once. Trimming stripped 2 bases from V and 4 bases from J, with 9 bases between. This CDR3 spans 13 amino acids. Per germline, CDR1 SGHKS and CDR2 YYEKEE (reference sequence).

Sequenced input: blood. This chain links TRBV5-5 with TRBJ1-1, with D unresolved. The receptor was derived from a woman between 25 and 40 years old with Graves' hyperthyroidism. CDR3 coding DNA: TGTGCCAGCAGCTTAATGACTGGCACTGAAGCTTTCTTT. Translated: CASSLMTGTEAFF.